This passage covers 6 T cell receptor beta chains from one sample sequenced in a study of HIV-infected patients and healthy controls (dated by TCRdb to between 2013 and 2015). The receptor library was made with 5' RACE. TCRdb shows the sequencer as Illumina MiSeq. TCRdb reran the public reads through fastp at Q25 and MiXCR, keeping productive beta chains. Each CDR3 protein gets just one entry, which takes the most common genes and DNA from the rows behind it. The sample records about 67,000 distinct CDR3 sequences, approximately 16% of which are singletons. The ten largest make up approximately 5% of the sample. Sequencing input: CD4+ T cells from blood. These receptor sequences come from a human donor in good health.

This clonotype was seen at least ten times. The rearrangement joins TRBV10-3 to TRBJ2-3; 13 bases agree with TRBD2. The CDR3 has 15 residues. CDR1 and CDR2 from the germline V gene are ENHRY and SYGVKD. V shed 5 bases and J 10 bases; nucleotides not matched to a gene: 9. CDR3 bases: TGTGCCATCAGTCAAGGACTAGCGGGAGTGGGCCCGCAGTATTTT. As protein: CAISQGLAGVGPQYF.

This clonotype was observed a few times. The V gene is TRBV20-1, the J gene TRBJ2-5; D may be TRBD1 or TRBD2 (5 bases each). Deletions cut 0 bases from V and 5 bases from J, with 16 bases between. CDR1 DFQATT and CDR2 SNEGSKA come from the germline V gene (reference sequence). The CDR3 length is 15 residues. CDR3 loop: CSARDRPGRFETQYF. The CDR3 bases are TGCAGTGCTAGAGATAGGCCGGGACGTTTCGAGACCCAGTACTTC.

The chain is built from TRBV7-2 and TRBJ1-1; D remains ambiguous. Germline V lookup: CDR1 SGHTA, CDR2 FQGNSA. V dropped 5 bases and J dropped 1 base, with 11 bases sitting between them. This CDR3 region has 14 residues. CDR3 sequence: CASSPSPQNTEAFF. Here the CDR3 DNA reads TGTGCCAGCAGCCCTTCCCCCCAGAACACTGAAGCTTTCTTT.

This clonotype came up many times. This sequence joins TRBV7-9 and TRBJ1-1; 10 bases fit TRBD1. The CDR3 runs to 13 residues. Germline lookup yields CDR1 SEHNR and CDR2 FQNEAQ (reference sequence). V gave up 1 base and J gave up 10 bases; unmatched junction bases: 3. The CDR3 is CASSLGQGAGAFF. CDR3 sequence (DNA): TGTGCCAGCAGCTTAGGACAGGGGGCGGGAGCTTTCTTT. The full variable domain, with the rest looked up from reference TRBV7-9 and TRBJ1-1, is DTGVSQNPRHKITKRGQNVTFRCDPISEHNRLYWYRQTLGQGPEFLTYFQNEAQLEKSRLLSDRFSAERPKGSFSTLEIQRTEQGDSAMYLCASSLGQGAGAFFGQGTRLTVV.

A few counts support this clonotype. The chain has TRBV5-1 and TRBJ2-4; 13 nucleotides line up with TRBD2. Germline CDR1 reads SGHRS; CDR2 reads YFSETQ. The CDR3 spans 16 residues. The junction had 7 bases not matched to a gene; V was cut back by 5 bases and J by 5 bases. CDR3 loop: CASRRPGLAGQNIQYF. The CDR3 nucleotides read TGCGCCAGCAGGAGACCGGGACTAGCGGGGCAAAACATTCAGTACTTC.

This clonotype was seen ten or more times. The J gene is TRBJ1-3, the V gene TRBV9, with D maybe TRBD1 (5 bases). V dropped 3 bases and J dropped 2 bases, with 9 bases sitting between them. The CDR3 runs to 14 residues. From germline, CDR1 is SGDLS and CDR2 YYNGEE. The CDR3 DNA follows: TGTGCCAGCAGCGCCGGGACGGCTGGAAACACCATATATTTT. This codes for CASSAGTAGNTIYF.